This T cell receptor (beta chain) emerged from a study of T cells in localized non-small cell lung cancer. A note on this clone: What it binds is unknown.

Some clones are missing from TCRdb's copy, which holds only in-frame ones; the method was immunoSEQ multiplex PCR. This table holds approximately 88,000 clones, approximately 91% found once. Findings of the study overall: Sequencing involved a lone tumor region, leaving heterogeneity possible. Researchers found a median around 50 of the top 100 tumor clones in adjacent lung. In uninvolved adjacent lung, T cell clonality reached its highest value, exceeding tumor.

The germline gives CDR1 MNHNS, CDR2 SASEGT. CDR3 length: 14 amino acids. The V end was cut by 0 bases, the J end by 8 bases, with 13 bases between. The chain joins TRBV6-1 to TRBJ1-2; the D is unclear. This receptor was obtained from a woman aged 35 to 70 with stage II squamous cell lung carcinoma. Sequencing used PBMCs, obtained before any cancer treatment. The CDR3 DNA reads TGTGCCAGCAGTGAAGCCTGGACTGAGGGCGGCTACACCTTC. It specifies CASSEAWTEGGYTF.